These 21 T cell receptor beta chains were all obtained from the same sample, sequenced in a study of cytomegalovirus exposure and HLA in healthy donors. Sequencing used immunoSEQ multiplex PCR; TCRdb keeps in-frame clones, though not all of them. This table holds roughly 120,000 clones, 85% to 90% found once. The sequenced sample was PBMCs. These receptors came from a woman under 40 in good health and CMV-seronegative.

This clone was seen once. The chain recombines TRBV20-1 with TRBJ1-4, with a possible D match to TRBD1 (5 bases). The CDR3 is made up of 11 amino acids. From germline, CDR1 is DFQATT and CDR2 SNEGSKA (reference sequence). The germline V and J ends were trimmed by 3 bases and 13 bases, with 12 bases remaining between them. CDR3 nucleotide sequence: TGCAGTGCTAGTCGGGGGGTCGGACTGTTTTTT. This gives the protein CSASRGVGLFF.

This chain uses TRBV9 with TRBJ1-1, with TRBD1 as a possible D gene (5 bases). In germline, CDR1 is SGDLS, CDR2 YYNGEE. V was cut by 4 bases and J by 2 bases, with 12 bases left in between. The CDR3 is made up of 14 amino acids. The CDR3 protein is CASSYTQGNTEAFF. The CDR3 DNA follows: TGTGCCAGCAGCTATACGCAGGGTAACACTGAAGCTTTCTTT.

V gene TRBV30 combines with J gene TRBJ2-3; 7 nucleotides align to TRBD1. J lost 8 bases, V lost 4 bases, and 6 bases had no gene match. This CDR3 spans 12 amino acids. In germline, CDR1 is GTSNPN, CDR2 SVGIG (reference sequence). The chain's CDR3 is CAWKGTEVTQYF. CDR3 DNA sequence: TGTGCCTGGAAAGGGACAGAAGTTACGCAGTATTTT.

This chain joins TRBV30 and TRBJ1-5, with D perhaps TRBD1 (6 bases). The length of the CDR3 is 14 residues. Between the trimmed V and J ends, which lost 3 bases and 5 bases, there was a span of 14 bases. CDR1 and CDR2 (germline): GTSNPN, SVGIG (reference sequence). The CDR3 sequence is CAWSRGRGYQPQHF. CDR3 in DNA: TGTGCCTGGAGCAGAGGCAGGGGATATCAGCCCCAGCATTTT. Combining the CDR3 with reference TRBV30 and TRBJ1-5 gives the whole variable domain SQTIHQWPATLVQPVGSPLSLECTVEGTSNPNLYWYRQAAGRGLQLLFYSVGIGQISSEVPQNLSASRPQDRQFILSSKKLLLSDSGFYLCAWSRGRGYQPQHFGDGTRLSIL.

The chain has TRBV5-8 and TRBJ1-2; a possible D gene is TRBD1 (5 bases). CDR1 is SGHTS, CDR2 YDEGEE, per germline. This CDR3 has 14 residues. The V end was cut by 4 bases, the J end by 6 bases, with 16 bases between. In nucleotides, the CDR3 is TGTGCCAGCAGCCAATACAGGTTAAAGGATGGCTACACCTTC. Protein product: CASSQYRLKDGYTF.

This rearrangement joins TRBV6-1 to TRBJ1-1; D unclear. The CDR3 extends over 14 amino acids. Germline assignment: CDR1 MNHNS and CDR2 SASEGT. The germline V and J ends were trimmed by 3 bases and 0 bases, with 8 bases remaining between them. The CDR3 DNA is TGTGCCAGCAGTGATTCGGGGATGAACACTGAAGCTTTCTTT. Translating it yields CASSDSGMNTEAFF.

This clone was found once. V gene TRBV29-1 combines with J gene TRBJ2-1; 9 nucleotides match TRBD1. Per germline, CDR1 SQVTM and CDR2 ANQGSEA. The CDR3 spans 14 residues. Germline trimming cut 6 bases from V and 0 bases from J; bases unmatched to any gene: 3. This CDR3 is CSVAGQGSYNEQFF. The CDR3, as DNA: TGCAGCGTAGCGGGACAGGGCTCCTACAATGAGCAGTTCTTC.

This chain links TRBV9 with TRBJ2-5; the D gene is possibly TRBD2 (5 bases). Germline CDR1 SGDLS, CDR2 YYNGEE. The V end lost 2 bases, the J end lost 1 base, and 12 bases lay between the germline ends. CDR3 length: 15 residues. CDR3 residues: CASSVEGRGQETQYF. CDR3 nucleotides: TGTGCCAGCAGCGTCGAGGGCCGTGGCCAAGAGACCCAGTACTTC. Combining the CDR3 with reference TRBV9 and TRBJ2-5 gives the whole variable domain DSGVTQTPKHLITATGQRVTLRCSPRSGDLSVYWYQQSLDQGLQFLIQYYNGEERAKGNILERFSAQQFPDLHSELNLSSLELGDSALYFCASSVEGRGQETQYFGPGTRLLVL.

The chain is built from TRBV19 and TRBJ2-7; D might be TRBD2 (5 bases). Trimming took 5 bases from V and 2 from J, leaving 10 bases between them. The CDR3 has 13 residues. Germline assignment: CDR1 LNHDA and CDR2 SQIVND (reference sequence). The CDR3 protein is CASSRGYPYEQYF. CDR3 bases: TGTGCCAGTAGTCGGGGTTACCCCTACGAGCAGTACTTC.

The genes are TRBV13 and TRBJ2-7, with D possibly matching TRBD2 (5 bases). The germline CDR1 and CDR2 sequences are PRHDT and FYEKMQ (reference sequence). There are 15 residues in the CDR3. Trimming shortened V by 0 bases and J by 6 bases, and 15 bases separated the two germline ends. CDR3 sequence reads: CASSLGGLPGGEQYF. The CDR3 DNA sequence: TGTGCCAGCAGCTTAGGTGGACTTCCTGGTGGCGAGCAGTACTTC. Looking up the rest from reference TRBV13 and TRBJ2-7 gives the full variable domain: AAGVIQSPRHLIKEKRETATLKCYPIPRHDTVYWYQQGPGQDPQFLISFYEKMQSDKGSIPDRFSAQQFSDYHSELNMSSLELGDSALYFCASSLGGLPGGEQYFGPGTRLTVT.

The chain combines TRBV5-4 with TRBJ2-1, with 11 bases fitting TRBD2. The CDR3 spans 15 residues. Germline trimming cut 3 bases from V and 8 bases from J; bases unmatched to any gene: 7. Germline-derived CDR1 and CDR2 are SGHNT and YYREEE (reference sequence). The CDR3: CASSYRLAGLDEQFF. Here the CDR3 DNA reads TGTGCCAGCAGCTACCGACTAGCGGGGCTCGATGAGCAGTTCTTC.

The chain couples TRBV27 to TRBJ2-1; TRBD2 agrees at 12 bases. This CDR3 comprises 16 residues. CDR1 is MNHEY and CDR2 is SMNVEV in the germline V gene (reference sequence). The trim removed 5 bases at V and 10 bases at J, leaving 12 bases unmatched. CDR3 residues: CASSLRLAGGLREQFF. The CDR3 DNA sequence: TGTGCCAGCAGTCTTAGGCTAGCGGGGGGGCTCCGGGAGCAGTTCTTC.

This rearrangement joins TRBV14 to TRBJ2-7; D not resolved. Germline V gene sequence: CDR1 SGHDN, CDR2 FVKESK. This CDR3 is 14 amino acids long. V shed 1 base and J shed 3 bases, with 10 bases lying between them. The CDR3 DNA reads as TGTGCCAGCAGCCAAGCTCGACACCGCTACGAGCAGTACTTC. Protein sequence: CASSQARHRYEQYF.

The J gene is TRBJ2-7, the V gene TRBV5-1, with 7 bases identical to TRBD1. Germline CDR1 SGHRS, CDR2 YFSETQ. After removal of 5 bases from V and 0 bases from J, the junction contained 8 bases not matched to a gene. The CDR3 spans 15 residues. The CDR3: CASSSNRGASYEQYF. CDR3 coding DNA: TGCGCCAGCAGTAGCAACAGGGGCGCCTCCTACGAGCAGTACTTC. The variable domain in full, completed from reference TRBV5-1 and TRBJ2-7, reads KAGVTQTPRYLIKTRGQQVTLSCSPISGHRSVSWYQQTPGQGLQFLFEYFSETQRNKGNFPGRFSGRQFSNSRSEMNVSTLELGDSALYLCASSSNRGASYEQYFGPGTRLTVT.

The chain joins TRBV6-1 to TRBJ1-4, with D possibly TRBD1 on 6 matching bases. Deletions cut 4 bases from V and 4 bases from J, with 19 bases between. CDR1 is MNHNS, CDR2 SASEGT, per germline. CDR3 length: 17 amino acids. This chain's CDR3 is CASSGVYRVMLNEKLFF. The CDR3 region has the DNA TGTGCCAGCAGTGGGGTTTACAGGGTGATGCTTAATGAAAAACTGTTTTTT.

The chain joins TRBV7-3 to TRBJ2-1; 9 nucleotides match TRBD2. The CDR3 covers 13 residues. With 0 bases clipped from V and 9 bases from J, the junction kept 0 bases outside the gene matches. Germline loops: CDR1 SGHTA, CDR2 FQGTGA. The CDR3 here is CASSLTSGGEQFF. In DNA form, the CDR3 reads TGTGCCAGCAGCTTAACTAGCGGGGGTGAGCAGTTCTTC.

This sequence joins TRBV11-2 and TRBJ2-2, with a possible D match to TRBD2 (5 bases). V was cut by 10 bases and J by 3 bases, with 15 bases left in between. CDR1 is SGHAT, CDR2 FQNNGV, per germline. There are 14 residues in the CDR3. This chain's CDR3 is CATAGLRDTGELFF. The CDR3 coding sequence is TGTGCCACCGCGGGTCTAAGGGACACCGGGGAGCTGTTTTTT.

This chain uses TRBV9 with TRBJ1-1; weak D call: TRBD1 (6 bases). CDR1 and CDR2 from the germline V gene are SGDLS and YYNGEE. Trimming removed 3 bases from V and 3 bases from J, with 12 bases in between. This CDR3 has 14 residues. The CDR3 DNA follows: TGTGCCAGCAGCGCAGGGGTTTGGGACACTGAAGCTTTCTTT. Translation gives CASSAGVWDTEAFF.

The genes are TRBV6-5 and TRBJ2-1; 10 bases fit TRBD1. The CDR3 is made up of 15 amino acids. With 11 bases clipped from V and 6 bases from J, the junction kept 13 bases outside the gene matches. The germline V gene has CDR1 MNHEY and CDR2 SVGAGI. Written as DNA, the CDR3 is TGTGCCGCGACGTCAGGACAGGGGGTTTCCAATGAGCAGTTCTTC. Translated, it gives CAATSGQGVSNEQFF.

The chain carries TRBV6-5 and TRBJ1-1; maybe TRBD1 (5 bases). This CDR3 spans 14 amino acids. Trimming stripped 6 bases from V and 6 bases from J, with 17 bases between. CDR1 and CDR2 from the germline V gene are MNHEY and SVGAGI. The CDR3 DNA follows: TGTGCCAGCAGGCACTGGCGCGGGACGCCTGAAGCTTTCTTT. This codes for CASRHWRGTPEAFF.

The chain uses TRBV18 and TRBJ1-1, with D maybe TRBD1 (5 bases). The germline CDR1 and CDR2 sequences are KGHSH and LQKENI. The CDR3 has 15 residues. V lost 2 bases and J lost 3, with 13 bases in between. CDR3 coding DNA: TGTGCCAGCTCACCAATCCCCTCGGGGGACACTGAAGCTTTCTTT. This sequence encodes CASSPIPSGDTEAFF.